This entry lists 18 T cell receptor beta chains sequenced from one sample in a study of blood T cell repertoires in COVID-19. Generated by immunoSEQ multiplex PCR, the TCRdb table keeps only in-frame clones and is missing some. The table includes 150,000 to 200,000 clones, 87% detected once. The sample taken for sequencing was PBMCs or T cells enriched from blood (not recorded which). The receptor set was obtained from a human donor with acute COVID-19. The donor label of this sample is uncertain.

This chain links TRBV24-1 with TRBJ2-2; D unresolved. The CDR3 spans 14 residues. Germline CDR1 and CDR2: KGHDR and SFDVKD. Trimming shortened V by 5 bases and J by 3 bases, and 9 bases separated the two germline ends. Written as DNA, the CDR3 is TGTGCCACCAGTGGGGTAGACTACACCGGGGAGCTGTTTTTT. Protein product: CATSGVDYTGELFF.

This clone showed up just once. This chain joins TRBV19 and TRBJ1-1, with 8 positions matching TRBD1. The length of the CDR3 is 14 residues. Germline trimming cut 7 bases from V and 5 bases from J; bases unmatched to any gene: 9. CDR1 is LNHDA, CDR2 SQIVND, per germline (reference sequence). CDR3 in DNA: TGTGCCAGTATCTTAGGACAGGGACGAACTGAAGCTTTCTTT. It translates to CASILGQGRTEAFF.

The chain links TRBV3-1 (or the pseudogene TRBV3-2) to TRBJ2-7, with D perhaps matching TRBD2 (5 bases). V lost 3 bases, J lost 2 bases, and 8 bases lay in between. This CDR3 contains 13 residues. Germline V gene lookup returns CDR1 LGHDT and CDR2 YNNKEL (reference sequence). The CDR3 loop is CASSHYGAYEQYF. CDR3 DNA sequence: TGTGCCAGCAGCCACTACGGGGCCTACGAGCAGTACTTC.

V gene TRBV6-2 or TRBV6-3 combines with J gene TRBJ2-7, with 8 bases aligning to TRBD1. The CDR3 covers 13 residues. CDR1 and CDR2 from the germline V gene are MNHEY and SVGEGT. Trimming at V came to 2 bases and at J to 3 bases, leaving 0 bases not matched to a gene. This CDR3 reads CASSYGTGYEQYF. The CDR3 DNA follows: TGTGCCAGCAGTTACGGGACAGGCTACGAGCAGTACTTC.

V and J are TRBV21-1 and TRBJ2-5; TRBD2 reflects the table's D call only, with no check against the DNA. TRBV21-1 has pseudogene status. The CDR3 loop spans 16 amino acids. The CDR3 DNA follows: TGTGCCAGCAGCAAAGTCGTTAGCGGGGAGGAAGAGACCCAGTACTTC. Translating it yields CASSKVVSGEEETQYF.

The chain carries TRBV9 and TRBJ1-2; D possibly corresponds to TRBD1 (6 bases). CDR3 size: 14 residues. The germline V gene encodes CDR1 SGDLS and CDR2 YYNGEE. Trimming pared 3 bases from V and 4 bases from J, leaving 13 bases between. The CDR3 protein is CASSGTRGTYGYTF. CDR3 nucleotides: TGTGCCAGCAGCGGCACCAGGGGAACCTATGGCTACACCTTC.

The chain combines TRBV5-6 with TRBJ2-7, with a weak D call TRBD1 (6 bases). Trimming took off 0 bases at V and 5 bases at J, with 18 bases between the two ends. Germline V gives CDR1 SGHDT, CDR2 YYEEEE. The CDR3 spans 16 residues. The CDR3, as DNA: TGTGCCAGCAGCTTGGGAGGGCAGGGGAAAAGTCACGAGCAGTACTTC. Amino acid sequence: CASSLGGQGKSHEQYF.

The rearrangement joins TRBV5-1 to TRBJ2-3; D is undetermined. V was pared by 0 bases and J by 0 bases, with 8 bases between. CDR3 length equals 15 residues. Germline V lookup: CDR1 SGHRS, CDR2 YFSETQ. The CDR3 sequence is CASSLASTSTDTQYF. Written as DNA, the CDR3 is TGCGCCAGCAGCTTGGCGTCCACTAGCACAGATACGCAGTATTTT.

The chain couples TRBV28 to TRBJ1-2, with D unresolved. This CDR3 spans 13 amino acids. Germline-derived CDR1 and CDR2 are MDHEN and SYDVKM. The germline V and J ends were trimmed by 8 bases and 8 bases, with 18 bases remaining between them. The DNA of the CDR3 is TGTGCCAGCGGACTTCGACGGTGGCACGGCTACACCTTC. Protein: CASGLRRWHGYTF.

V usage is TRBV4-1 and J usage is TRBJ2-3; possibly TRBD2 for D (5 bases). Germline V gene sequence: CDR1 MGHRA, CDR2 YSYEKL. Trimming shortened V by 1 base and J by 0 bases, and 11 bases separated the two germline ends. This CDR3 spans 16 amino acids. The CDR3 DNA sequence: TGCGCCAGCAGCCAAGTAACGGAGGTTAGCACAGATACGCAGTATTTT. It is translated as CASSQVTEVSTDTQYF.

V usage is TRBV4-3 and J usage is TRBJ2-7; possible D gene TRBD1, 6 bases. This CDR3 contains 15 residues. The V end lost 0 bases, the J end lost 7 bases, and 16 bases lay between the germline ends. The germline V gene has CDR1 LGHNA and CDR2 YSLEER. The CDR3 DNA reads as TGCGCCAGCAGCCAAGATGGGGGCCCCAGGTGGGAGCAGTACTTC. This encodes CASSQDGGPRWEQYF.

The rearrangement links TRBV7-6 to TRBJ2-7, with 8 bases that match TRBD2. V lost 5 bases, J lost 2 bases, and 8 bases stayed unmatched. CDR1 SGHVS and CDR2 FNYEAQ come from the germline V gene. The CDR3 is 15 amino acids. The CDR3 loop is CASSKEAGEAYEQYF. CDR3 nucleotides: TGTGCCAGCAGCAAAGAAGCGGGGGAGGCCTACGAGCAGTACTTC.

V gene TRBV5-1 combines with J gene TRBJ2-5; TRBD1 matches 8 bases. Unmatched junction bases numbered 5, after V lost 10 bases and J lost 0 bases. The CDR3 has 13 amino acids. CDR1 is SGHRS, CDR2 YFSETQ, per germline. CDR3: CASYRGDQETQYF. The CDR3, as DNA: TGCGCCTCCTACAGGGGGGACCAAGAGACCCAGTACTTC. Using reference TRBV5-1 and TRBJ2-5 for the parts outside the CDR3, the full variable domain is KAGVTQTPRYLIKTRGQQVTLSCSPISGHRSVSWYQQTPGQGLQFLFEYFSETQRNKGNFPGRFSGRQFSNSRSEMNVSTLELGDSALYLCASYRGDQETQYFGPGTRLLVL.

The V call is TRBV19, the J call TRBJ2-7; a weak D match, TRBD2 (5 bases). Deletions cut 11 bases from V and 0 bases from J, with 14 bases between. The CDR3 runs to 13 residues. Germline lookup yields CDR1 LNHDA and CDR2 SQIVND (reference sequence). Here the CDR3 DNA reads TGTGCCGGCTGTGCGGGTAGCTCCTACGAGCAGTACTTC. It encodes CAGCAGSSYEQYF. The variable domain in full, completed from reference TRBV19 and TRBJ2-7, reads DGGITQSPKYLFRKEGQNVTLSCEQNLNHDAMYWYRQDPGQGLRLIYYSQIVNDFQKGDIAEGYSVSREKKESFPLTVTSAQKNPTAFYLCAGCAGSSYEQYFGPGTRLTVT.

This clone was seen once. The chain employs TRBV5-1 and TRBJ2-1; 14 bases agree with TRBD2. Germline-derived CDR1 and CDR2 are SGHRS and YFSETQ. The CDR3 totals 19 residues. V lost 5 bases and J lost 0; bases outside the gene matches: 10. The CDR3, as DNA: TGCGCCAGCAGTCCCAGGACTAGCGGGGGGAGAAGCTCCTACAATGAGCAGTTCTTC. Amino acid sequence: CASSPRTSGGRSSYNEQFF.

V is TRBV5-4 and J is TRBJ2-1; the D gene is possibly TRBD1 (7 bases). This CDR3 is 15 amino acids long. Germline V gives CDR1 SGHNT, CDR2 YYREEE (reference sequence). Trimming removed 4 bases at V and 5 bases at J, with 16 bases between. CDR3 sequence (DNA): TGTGCCAGCAGCCTAGGGGGCGGGATGGACAATGAGCAGTTCTTC. It specifies CASSLGGGMDNEQFF.

The J gene is TRBJ2-7, the V gene TRBV25-1; D uncertain. This CDR3 has 11 residues. The V and J ends lost 5 bases and 3 bases respectively, with 5 bases between them. Germline V gives CDR1 MGHDK, CDR2 SYGVNS. CDR3 nucleotides: TGTGCCAGCAGTCCGGGCTACGAGCAGTACTTC. It translates to CASSPGYEQYF.

This clone was observed a few times. This chain joins TRBV6-5 and TRBJ1-1; 8 positions match TRBD1. CDR1 and CDR2 (germline): MNHEY, SVGAGI. The trim removed 7 bases at V and 1 base at J, leaving 5 bases unmatched. This CDR3 spans 14 amino acids. The CDR3 loop is CASTGGQANTEAFF. CDR3 nucleotide sequence: TGTGCCAGCACCGGGGGACAGGCGAACACTGAAGCTTTCTTT.